This TCR beta chain appears in the sequencing data of a study of early T cells in non-severe SARS-CoV-2 infection (dated by TCRdb to the early 2020s). The study in broad terms: TCR sequencing used bulk RNA from unsorted whole blood, so alpha and beta chains could not be paired. Findings and caveats that apply to the study as a whole: VDJdb matching was skewed toward anti-spike CD8 responses, so virus-specific expansions were likely underestimated and private and CD4 specificities were missed.

The CDR3 spans 15 residues, from the cysteine through the phenylalanine. Here the CDR3 DNA is all that survives: 45 bases in frame from base 1. From a lookup of the germline V gene, CDR1 and CDR2 are MDHEN and SYDVKM. V ends up 7 bases short and J 1 base short, with an unmatched junction base count of 7. With respect to this clonotype: The target of this receptor is not known. The input lacks base qualities; no much larger clone sits a single base away.

Library prep was done by 5' RACE. TCRdb lists the instrument as NextSeq 500. Unique molecular identifiers were attached to individual cDNA molecules in the TCR library protocol so that sequencing error and PCR bias could be corrected. Sequencing covered both TCR alpha and beta chains, and within each sample the abundances of alpha and beta sequences were tightly co-correlated. The study's own analysis went as follows. Decombinator V4 was used to annotate TCR sequences for V gene, J gene and CDR3. TCRs were defined as expanded if a significant change between any two time points was detected under a Poisson model with p below 0.0001. TCR abundances were normalised to the total number of TCRs sequenced per sample and were expressed as counts per million. MAIT TCRs were defined by TRAV1-2 paired with TRAJ12, TRAJ20 or TRAJ33, and iNKT TCRs by TRAV10 paired with TRAJ18. VDJdb, accessed 1 November 2021, was searched for CMV, EBV and SARS-CoV-2 annotated TCRs, with TCRs annotated for multiple antigens excluded. Using fastp at Q25 and MiXCR, TCRdb reprocessed the public reads and kept productive beta chains. Entries are consolidated by CDR3 protein sequence, retaining the most common genes and DNA. TCRdb, not the original authors, processed these V and J calls. A total of over 30,000 distinct CDR3 sequences appear in this sample, 6% to 7% of them only once. Roughly 7.5% of the sample goes to the ten largest clones.

This was a case-control study nested in a cohort of healthcare workers in London, UK, who had nasopharyngeal swab PCR tests and blood samples taken every week. Healthcare workers were recruited between 23 and 31 March 2020, during the week of the UK lockdown, and were followed weekly for up to about 15 weeks. The material sequenced was whole blood. The chain employs TRBV28 and TRBJ2-1; 7 central nucleotides agree with TRBD2. This receptor was identified in an adult who was a healthcare worker with PCR-confirmed SARS-CoV-2 infection or an uninfected control (not recorded which). The DNA is as follows: TGTGCCAGCATCACCGGGGGGATATCCTACAATGAGCAGTTCTTC. It specifies CASITGGISYNEQFF.